Listed below are T cell receptor beta chains from one sample, sequenced in a study of shared clonotypes between healthy human individuals. The assay was immunoSEQ multiplex PCR, and TCRdb's table has in-frame clones only and misses some. The table has about 2,500,000 clones, around nine tenths seen once; the top ten hold about 0.13%. Sequencing was carried out using naive CD4+ T cells sorted from blood. The receptors here all came from a man aged 18-30 years in good health. Each CDR3 is given with its conserved first and last residue. A D gene is named only where the DNA matches it firmly. Clone size is shown for a subset of rows, as once, few, many or a class of expanded clone.

d_call,cdr3_length,v_call,clone_size,j_call,cdr3_nt,cdr3_aa
NA,14,TRBV14,NA,TRBJ2-3,TGTGCCAGCAGCCAAGACCTTAGCACAGATACGCAGTATTTT,CASSQDLSTDTQYF
TRBD2,16,TRBV9,NA,TRBJ2-3,TGTGCCAGCAGCGATCGACTAGCGGGAGTTGGCGATACGCAGTATTTT,CASSDRLAGVGDTQYF
NA,17,TRBV5-1,once,TRBJ2-5,TGCGCCAGCAGCTTGGGATATCAGGGGCCTCGGGGAAAGACCCAGTACTTC,CASSLGYQGPRGKTQYF
NA,14,TRBV19,NA,TRBJ1-5,TGTGCCAGTAGTATGGGACTTAGCAATCAGCCCCAGCATTTT,CASSMGLSNQPQHF
NA,15,TRBV6-6,NA,TRBJ2-3,TGTGCCAGCAGTTCGAGCGGTTTTATGACAGATACGCAGTATTTT,CASSSSGFMTDTQYF
NA,13,TRBV2,NA,TRBJ2-5,TGTGCCAGCAGTGAGTTACCTGCAGAGACCCAGTACTTC,CASSELPAETQYF
NA,15,TRBV5-1,NA,TRBJ2-1,TGCGCCAGCAGCTTGGGGGGGGCGGCCCCCAATGAGCAGTTCTTC,CASSLGGAAPNEQFF
NA,13,TRBV29-1,NA,TRBJ1-2,TGCAGCGTTGAAGATCAACTTCTTCGAAGCTACACCTTC,CSVEDQLLRSYTF
NA,16,TRBV4-2,NA,TRBJ1-2,TGTGCCAGCAGCCAAGATAACAGGGAGGCGGCGTATGGCTACACCTTC,CASSQDNREAAYGYTF
TRBD1,18,TRBV19,NA,TRBJ1-4,TGTGCCAGTAGTATACCCTTCCAGGGGGGTGCAACTAATGAAAAACTGTTTTTT,CASSIPFQGGATNEKLFF
NA,15,TRBV6-5,NA,TRBJ2-7,TGTGCCAGCAGTTACTCTCTAGCTATGGCCTACGAGCAGTACTTC,CASSYSLAMAYEQYF
NA,13,TRBV6-5,NA,TRBJ1-1,TGTGCCAGCAACAACGGGGGGGCCACTGAAGCTTTCTTT,CASNNGGATEAFF
NA,12,TRBV28,NA,TRBJ2-7,TGTGCCAGCAGCATCTACTCTTTCGAGCAGTACTTC,CASSIYSFEQYF